Below, 5 T cell receptor beta chains from the same sample are listed, as sequenced in a study of neurological immune-mediated disorders. TCRdb recomputed calls from the 5' RACE reads with MiXCR, one row per CDR3 protein. The data show 45,000 or so distinct CDR3 sequences, roughly an eighth seen once. The sequenced material came from PBMCs. The receptors originated from a female donor in good health.

Ten or more counts support this clonotype. The V call is TRBV4-1, the J call TRBJ2-5, with 8 nucleotides matching TRBD2. V dropped 2 bases and J dropped 2; count of bases not matched to a gene: 7. The length of the CDR3 is 16 residues. CDR1 and CDR2 (germline): MGHRA, YSYEKL. The chain's CDR3 is CASSQTQRGTQETQYF. In DNA form, the CDR3 reads TGCGCCAGCAGCCAAACCCAGCGGGGGACACAAGAGACCCAGTACTTC.

This clonotype was counted many times. CDR3 DNA: TGCGCCAGCAGCTTGCAGGGGGAAGAGACCCAGTACTTC. Residues: CASSLQGEETQYF. The gene calls are TRBV5-1 and TRBJ2-5; 7 bases align to TRBD1. This CDR3 spans 13 amino acids. The V segment lost 1 base and the J segment 3 bases; nucleotides outside the gene matches: 0. The V gene's germline CDR1 is SGHRS and CDR2 YFSETQ.

This clonotype was seen at least ten times. The chain joins TRBV6-6 to TRBJ1-6; 8 nucleotides match TRBD1. The J segment lost 5 bases and the V segment lost 10 bases, leaving 7 bases of the junction unmatched. From germline, CDR1 is MNHNY and CDR2 SVGAGI (reference sequence). The CDR3 totals 14 residues. The chain's CDR3 is CATRGTGDNSPLHF. The CDR3 nucleotides are TGTGCCACCCGGGGGACAGGCGATAATTCACCCCTCCACTTT.

As for this clonotype: Without the conserved terminal phenylalanine or tryptophan, this CDR3 likely stems from a read error. In nucleotides, the CDR3 is TGTGCCAGCAGTTTAGGGTGGTCGGGGGATGAAGCTTTCTCT. Encoded protein: CASSLGWSGDEAFS. The chain uses TRBV12-3 or TRBV12-4 and TRBJ1-1; a possible D gene is TRBD1 (5 bases). Trimming took 1 base from V and 7 from J, leaving 13 bases between them. The length of the CDR3 is 14 residues.

Ten or more counts support this clonotype. This chain uses TRBV29-1 with TRBJ1-2; 9 bases fit TRBD1. Germline V CDR1 and CDR2: SQVTM, ANQGSEA. This CDR3 comprises 17 residues. V trimming: 5 bases; J trimming: 8 bases; junction bases outside the gene matches: 21. CDR3 residues: CSVPPLLSGTGPLGYTF. The CDR3 DNA reads TGCAGCGTTCCCCCACTACTATCCGGGACAGGGCCCCTAGGCTACACCTTC.